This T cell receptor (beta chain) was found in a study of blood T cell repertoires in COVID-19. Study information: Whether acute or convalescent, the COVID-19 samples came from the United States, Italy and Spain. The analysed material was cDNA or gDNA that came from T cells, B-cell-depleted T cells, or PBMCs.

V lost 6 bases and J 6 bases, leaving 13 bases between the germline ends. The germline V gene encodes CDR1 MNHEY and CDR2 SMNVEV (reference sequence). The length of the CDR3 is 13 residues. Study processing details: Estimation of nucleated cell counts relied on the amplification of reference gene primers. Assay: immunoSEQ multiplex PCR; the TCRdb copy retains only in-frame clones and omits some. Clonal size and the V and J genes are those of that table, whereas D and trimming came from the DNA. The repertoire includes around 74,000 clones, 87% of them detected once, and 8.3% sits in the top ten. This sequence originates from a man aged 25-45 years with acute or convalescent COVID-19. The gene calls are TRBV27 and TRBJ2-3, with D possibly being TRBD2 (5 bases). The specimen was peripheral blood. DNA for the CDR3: TGTGCCAGCAGCAGTGGGAGTGTGGATACGCAGTATTTT. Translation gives CASSSGSVDTQYF.